This T cell receptor (beta chain) was identified in a study of OX40 agonist ivuxolimab in advanced cancers. In the case of this clone: Antigen unknown.

The timepoints at which blood was sampled were baseline, cycle 4 day 1, and cycle 7 day 1. Sequenced by immunoSEQ multiplex PCR; TCRdb stores in-frame clones only, minus some. The sample lists roughly 5,700 clones; 75% to 90% were seen once. Overall study findings and caveats: Determination of antigen specificity was not performed for the expanded peripheral T cells. Partial responders receiving 0.1-3.0 mg/kg showed among the lowest clonal expansion.

This CDR3 spans 15 amino acids. Germline CDR1 LNHDA, CDR2 SQIVND (reference sequence). V dropped 1 base and J dropped 1; count of bases not matched to a gene: 2. The sequence came from an adult with an advanced solid tumor such as melanoma, head and neck, liver or kidney cancer. Sequences were derived from CD4+ or CD8+ T cells sorted from blood, sampled in a trial of the OX40 agonist ivuxolimab. The chain has TRBV19 and TRBJ2-7, with 9 bases fitting TRBD1. In nucleotides, the CDR3 is TGTGCCAGTAGTATAGGTGGACAGGGGTCCTACGAGCAGTACTTC. It encodes CASSIGGQGSYEQYF.